These 26 T cell receptor beta chains originate from one sample sequenced in a study of blood T cell repertoires in COVID-19. Profiling relied on immunoSEQ multiplex PCR, and the TCRdb table lists in-frame clones only, not all of them. The table has approximately 260,000 clones, roughly nine tenths seen once. Sequences were obtained from peripheral blood. These receptors all come from a middle-aged woman who had recovered from COVID-19.

The rearrangement joins TRBV6-2 or TRBV6-3 to TRBJ2-3, with no clear D. V was pared by 4 bases and J by 5 bases, with 7 bases between. The CDR3 length is 12 residues. Germline loops: CDR1 MNHEY, CDR2 SVGEGT. The CDR3 nucleotides are TGTGCCAGCAGTTCCAGTTTAGATACGCAGTATTTT. Its translation is CASSSSLDTQYF.

The chain carries TRBV6-2 or TRBV6-3 and TRBJ1-5; no reliable D call. The CDR3 spans 15 residues. Germline V gene sequence: CDR1 MNHEY, CDR2 SVGEGT. Trimming stripped 3 bases from V and 9 bases from J, with 18 bases between. This CDR3 reads CASSYYSSGSGPQHF. The CDR3 DNA reads as TGTGCCAGCAGTTATTATTCCAGCGGGTCTGGGCCCCAGCATTTT.

This clone was seen more than once but under ten times. The chain carries TRBV7-8 and TRBJ2-7; weak D call: TRBD1 (6 bases). CDR1 is SGHVS, CDR2 FQNEAQ, per germline. V lost 1 base, J lost 5 bases, and 12 bases lay in between. This CDR3 is 14 amino acids long. CDR3 region: CASSLGSGANEQYV. CDR3 DNA: TGTGCCAGCAGCTTAGGTTCAGGGGCGAACGAGCAGTACGTC.

The rearrangement joins TRBV28 to TRBJ1-4; D is ambiguous. The CDR3 loop spans 15 amino acids. V lost 3 bases to trimming and J lost 0 bases, with 8 bases between them. Germline V gene lookup returns CDR1 MDHEN and CDR2 SYDVKM. CDR3 DNA sequence: TGTGCCAGCAGTTTTTCGGAGGCAACTAATGAAAAACTGTTTTTT. Translated: CASSFSEATNEKLFF.

The chain is built from TRBV5-1 and TRBJ2-3, with D perhaps TRBD1 (6 bases). V was pared by 2 bases and J by 5 bases, with 15 bases between. The germline CDR1 and CDR2 sequences are SGHRS and YFSETQ. The CDR3 runs 15 residues. CDR3 in amino acids: CASSFVGAKEDTQYF. The CDR3 DNA reads as TGCGCCAGCAGCTTCGTGGGGGCTAAAGAAGATACGCAGTATTTT.

This clone occurred a few times. CDR3 residues: CASSYGRLSGNTIYF. CDR3 bases: TGTGCCAGCAGTTACGGCAGACTCTCTGGAAACACCATATATTTT. The rearrangement links TRBV6-5 to TRBJ1-3; D is undetermined. The V end lost 2 bases, the J end lost 0 bases, and 8 bases lay between the germline ends. The CDR3 runs 15 residues. Per the germline V gene, CDR1 is MNHEY and CDR2 is SVGAGI.

The V and J genes are TRBV2 and TRBJ2-7; D possibly corresponds to TRBD2 (5 bases). Trimming left V 1 base short and J 6 bases short, with 7 bases between. From germline, CDR1 is SNHLY and CDR2 FYNNEI. This CDR3 region has 12 residues. CDR3 protein: CASSEGRVEQYF. The DNA of the CDR3 is TGTGCCAGCAGTGAAGGGCGGGTCGAGCAGTACTTC. Variable domain in full (rest from reference TRBV2 and TRBJ2-7): EPEVTQTPSHQVTQMGQEVILRCVPISNHLYFYWYRQILGQKVEFLVSFYNNEISEKSEIFDDQFSVERPDGSNFTLKIRSTKLEDSAMYFCASSEGRVEQYFGPGTRLTVT.

The genes are TRBV6-5 and TRBJ2-7; 7 nucleotides agree with TRBD1. The CDR3 runs to 13 residues. The J segment lost 3 bases and the V segment lost 6 bases, leaving 5 bases of the junction unmatched. Per germline, CDR1 MNHEY and CDR2 SVGAGI. CDR3 bases: TGTGCCAGCAGGGCCGGGACAGACTACGAGCAGTACTTC. As protein: CASRAGTDYEQYF.

V usage is TRBV18 and J usage is TRBJ1-6; D might be TRBD1 (6 bases). Germline V CDR1 and CDR2: KGHSH, LQKENI. Trimming took 0 bases from V and 9 from J, leaving 15 bases between them. The CDR3 consists of 16 residues. DNA for the CDR3: TGTGCCAGCTCACCACCGACAGGAGCGAACGGTTCACCCCTCCACTTT. Its translation: CASSPPTGANGSPLHF.

The gene calls are TRBV29-1 and TRBJ2-1; a possible D gene is TRBD2 (5 bases). Germline V lookup: CDR1 SQVTM, CDR2 ANQGSEA. CDR3 length: 12 residues. V was cut by 6 bases and J by 4 bases, with 10 bases left in between. The CDR3 DNA sequence: TGCAGCGTGGGAGTCGTATACAATGAGCAGTTCTTC. Protein sequence: CSVGVVYNEQFF.

The V gene is TRBV5-1, the J gene TRBJ2-7; 9 bases map to TRBD1. The length of the CDR3 is 14 residues. After removal of 3 bases from V and 7 bases from J, the junction contained 8 bases not matched to a gene. Per germline, CDR1 SGHRS and CDR2 YFSETQ. The CDR3 bases are TGCGCCAGCAGCTCGACAGGGGGTTCGCGGGAGCAGTACTTC. Residues: CASSSTGGSREQYF. Drawing the rest from reference TRBV5-1 and TRBJ2-7, the complete variable domain is KAGVTQTPRYLIKTRGQQVTLSCSPISGHRSVSWYQQTPGQGLQFLFEYFSETQRNKGNFPGRFSGRQFSNSRSEMNVSTLELGDSALYLCASSSTGGSREQYFGPGTRLTVT.

The chain employs TRBV28 and TRBJ2-6, with D perhaps TRBD2 (6 bases). With 2 bases removed from V and 2 bases from J, the gap between germline ends came to 7 bases. Germline V CDR1 and CDR2: MDHEN, SYDVKM. The CDR3 runs to 15 residues. CDR3 DNA sequence: TGTGCCAGCAGTTTAGGAGGGACTGGGGCCAACGTCCTGACTTTC. Translated: CASSLGGTGANVLTF.

The chain uses TRBV11-2 and TRBJ2-7; 12 bases align to TRBD2. V trimming: 1 base; J trimming: 7 bases; junction bases outside the gene matches: 8. This CDR3 spans 16 amino acids. CDR1 is SGHAT, CDR2 FQNNGV, per germline. This CDR3 reads CASSLALAGGPGEQYF. The CDR3 bases are TGTGCCAGCAGCTTAGCTCTAGCGGGGGGGCCGGGAGAGCAGTACTTC.

The genes are TRBV19 and TRBJ2-3, with 14 bases identical to TRBD2. The J segment lost 9 bases and the V segment lost 5 bases, leaving 7 bases of the junction unmatched. Germline V CDR1 and CDR2: LNHDA, SQIVND (reference sequence). The CDR3 is 15 residues long. CDR3 nucleotide sequence: TGTGCCAGTAGTCCCTTGACTAGCGGGAGGGGCACGCAGTATTTT. Translated, it gives CASSPLTSGRGTQYF.

J is TRBJ2-3 and V is TRBV4-3; no reliable D call. Trimming shortened V by 1 base and J by 0 bases, and 14 bases separated the two germline ends. Germline CDR1 reads LGHNA; CDR2 reads YSLEER. The CDR3 extends over 17 amino acids. The CDR3: CASSQVSARMSTDTQYF. The CDR3 DNA reads TGCGCCAGCAGCCAAGTTTCGGCGCGGATGAGCACAGATACGCAGTATTTT.

The chain uses TRBV6-6 and TRBJ2-1; D is undetermined. The CDR3 sequence is 10 residues long. The V end lost 6 bases, the J end lost 10 bases, and 7 bases lay between the germline ends. The germline gives CDR1 MNHNY, CDR2 SVGAGI (reference sequence). CDR3 protein: CASRSQEQFF. CDR3 DNA sequence: TGTGCCAGCAGATCCCAGGAGCAGTTCTTC.

V gene TRBV10-1 combines with J gene TRBJ2-7; 9 bases map to TRBD1. Trimming removed 8 bases from V and 7 bases from J; junction bases left unmatched: 9. CDR3 length equals 13 residues. The V gene's germline CDR1 is WNHNN and CDR2 SYGVQD (reference sequence). CDR3 region: CASAGQGIEEQYF. The DNA of the CDR3 is TGCGCCAGCGCGGGACAGGGTATCGAGGAGCAGTACTTC.

The DNA of the CDR3 is TGTGCCAGCAGTCCGTTCGGGGGGGGCACAGATACGCAGTATTTT. Its protein is CASSPFGGGTDTQYF. The rearrangement joins TRBV28 to TRBJ2-3; 8 bases are shared with TRBD2. J gave up 1 base and V 5 bases, and 5 bases lay outside the gene matches. Germline CDR1 is MDHEN and CDR2 is SYDVKM. This CDR3 contains 15 residues.

This chain links TRBV7-9 with TRBJ2-7; 7 positions agree with TRBD2. CDR3 size: 13 residues. Germline loops: CDR1 SEHNR, CDR2 FQNEAQ (reference sequence). With V trimmed by 5 bases and J by 2 bases, 3 bases remained unmatched. In nucleotides, the CDR3 is TGTGCCAGCAGCGGGGGGGTAACCTACGAGCAGTACGTC. Protein sequence: CASSGGVTYEQYV.

The gene calls are TRBV14 and TRBJ1-5; 7 bases line up with TRBD1. The CDR3 loop spans 16 amino acids. Germline CDR1 reads SGHDN; CDR2 reads FVKESK. V was clipped by 4 bases and J by 0 bases; unmatched bases: 6. The CDR3 protein is CASSRRQGPSNQPQHF. CDR3 nucleotide sequence: TGTGCCAGCAGCCGCAGACAGGGCCCTAGCAATCAGCCCCAGCATTTT.

The J gene is TRBJ1-6, the V gene TRBV28; a weak D match, TRBD1 (5 bases). The CDR3 has 13 amino acids. Germline CDR1 MDHEN, CDR2 SYDVKM. Trimming removed 8 bases at V and 10 bases at J, with 15 bases between. The CDR3 region has the DNA TGTGCCAGCCCGAAGGGGCTTGACTCACCCCTCCACTTT. Translating it yields CASPKGLDSPLHF.

This chain joins TRBV29-1 and TRBJ2-6; 7 nucleotides line up with TRBD1. From germline, CDR1 is SQVTM and CDR2 ANQGSEA. After removal of 5 bases from V and 0 bases from J, the junction contained 16 bases not matched to a gene. The CDR3 is 19 residues long. CDR3 region: CSVTTEPGQQSSGANVLTF. CDR3 nucleotide sequence: TGCAGCGTTACTACCGAACCGGGACAGCAGAGCTCTGGGGCCAACGTCCTGACTTTC.

The chain joins TRBV28 to TRBJ1-2; D may be TRBD1 (6 bases). The germline V gene has CDR1 MDHEN and CDR2 SYDVKM. This CDR3 comprises 10 residues. Trimming removed 7 bases from V and 8 bases from J, with 8 bases in between. The CDR3 spells CASKGVGYTF. The CDR3 bases are TGTGCCAGCAAGGGGGTGGGCTACACCTTC.

The chain recombines TRBV30 with TRBJ2-5; TRBD2 might be the D (5 bases). The CDR3 runs to 11 residues. CDR1 and CDR2 from the germline V gene are GTSNPN and SVGIG (reference sequence). The ends were cut back, 7 bases at V and 1 base at J, with 7 bases in the middle. The CDR3 DNA reads TGTGCCTTAGCGCTCCAAGAGACCCAGTACTTC. Translating it yields CALALQETQYF.

This clone has only one observation. This sequence joins TRBV4-1 and TRBJ2-7, with D maybe TRBD1 (5 bases). From germline, CDR1 is MGHRA and CDR2 YSYEKL. V dropped 0 bases and J dropped 3 bases, with 6 bases sitting between them. The CDR3 is 13 amino acids. CDR3: CASSQDRGYEQYF. The CDR3 nucleotides are TGCGCCAGCAGCCAAGATAGGGGCTACGAGCAGTACTTC.

This clone was picked up a small number of times. The V call is TRBV7-9, the J call TRBJ1-6; D is perhaps TRBD1 (6 bases). The germline V gene has CDR1 SEHNR and CDR2 FQNEAQ (reference sequence). With 1 base removed from V and 7 bases from J, the gap between germline ends came to 11 bases. This CDR3 is 15 amino acids long. The CDR3, as DNA: TGTGCCAGCAGCTTAGGAGACAGGCGGAATTCACCCCTCCACTTT. This codes for CASSLGDRRNSPLHF.